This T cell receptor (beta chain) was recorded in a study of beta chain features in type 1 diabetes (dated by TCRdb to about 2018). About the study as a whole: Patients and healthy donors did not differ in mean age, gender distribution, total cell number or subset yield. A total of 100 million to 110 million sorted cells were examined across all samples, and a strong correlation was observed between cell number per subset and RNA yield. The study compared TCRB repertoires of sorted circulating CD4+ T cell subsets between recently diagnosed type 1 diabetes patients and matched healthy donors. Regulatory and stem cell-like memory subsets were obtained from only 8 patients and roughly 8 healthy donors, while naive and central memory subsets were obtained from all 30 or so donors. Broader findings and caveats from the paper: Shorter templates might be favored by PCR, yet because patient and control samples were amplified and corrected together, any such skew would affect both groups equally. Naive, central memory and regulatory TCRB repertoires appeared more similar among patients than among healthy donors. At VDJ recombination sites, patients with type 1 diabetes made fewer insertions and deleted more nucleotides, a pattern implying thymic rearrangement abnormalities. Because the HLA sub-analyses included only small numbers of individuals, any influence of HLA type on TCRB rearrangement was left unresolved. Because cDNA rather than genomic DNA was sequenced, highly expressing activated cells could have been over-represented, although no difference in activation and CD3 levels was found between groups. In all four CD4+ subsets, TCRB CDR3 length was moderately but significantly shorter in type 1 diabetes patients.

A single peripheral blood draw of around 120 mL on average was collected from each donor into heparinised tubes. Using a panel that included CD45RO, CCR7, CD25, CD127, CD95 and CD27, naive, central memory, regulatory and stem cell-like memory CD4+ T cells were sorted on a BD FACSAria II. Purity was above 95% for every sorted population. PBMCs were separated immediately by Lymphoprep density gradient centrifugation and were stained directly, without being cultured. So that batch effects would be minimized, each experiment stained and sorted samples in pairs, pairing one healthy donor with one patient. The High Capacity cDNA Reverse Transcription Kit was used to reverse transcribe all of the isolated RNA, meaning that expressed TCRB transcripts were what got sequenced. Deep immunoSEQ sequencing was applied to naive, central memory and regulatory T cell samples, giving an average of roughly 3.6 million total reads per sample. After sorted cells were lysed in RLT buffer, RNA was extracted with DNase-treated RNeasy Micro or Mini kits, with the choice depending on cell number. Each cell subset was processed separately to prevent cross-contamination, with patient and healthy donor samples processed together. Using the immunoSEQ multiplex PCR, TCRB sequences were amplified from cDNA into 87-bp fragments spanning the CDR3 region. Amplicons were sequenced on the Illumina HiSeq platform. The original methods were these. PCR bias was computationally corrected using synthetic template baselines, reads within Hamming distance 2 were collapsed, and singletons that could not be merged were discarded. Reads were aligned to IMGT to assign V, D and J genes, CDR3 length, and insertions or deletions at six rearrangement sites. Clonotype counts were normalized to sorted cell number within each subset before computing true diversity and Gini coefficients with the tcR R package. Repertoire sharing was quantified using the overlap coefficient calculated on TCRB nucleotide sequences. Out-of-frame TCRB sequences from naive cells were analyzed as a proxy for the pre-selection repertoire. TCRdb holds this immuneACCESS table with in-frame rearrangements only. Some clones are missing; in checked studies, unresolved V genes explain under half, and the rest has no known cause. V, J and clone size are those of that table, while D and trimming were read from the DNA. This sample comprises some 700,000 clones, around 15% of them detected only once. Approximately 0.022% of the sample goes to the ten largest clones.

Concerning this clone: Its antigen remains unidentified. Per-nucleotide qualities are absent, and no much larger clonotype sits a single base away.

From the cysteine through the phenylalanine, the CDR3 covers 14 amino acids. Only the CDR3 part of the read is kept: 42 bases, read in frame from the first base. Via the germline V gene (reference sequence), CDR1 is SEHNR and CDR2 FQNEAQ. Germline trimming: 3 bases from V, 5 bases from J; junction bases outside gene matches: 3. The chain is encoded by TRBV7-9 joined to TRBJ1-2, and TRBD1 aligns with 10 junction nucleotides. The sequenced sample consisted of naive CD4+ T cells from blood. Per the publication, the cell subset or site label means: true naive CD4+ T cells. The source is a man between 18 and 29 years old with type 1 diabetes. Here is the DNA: TGTGCCAGCAGCTTGGGACAGGGGCGGTATGGCTACACCTTC. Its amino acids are CASSLGQGRYGYTF.